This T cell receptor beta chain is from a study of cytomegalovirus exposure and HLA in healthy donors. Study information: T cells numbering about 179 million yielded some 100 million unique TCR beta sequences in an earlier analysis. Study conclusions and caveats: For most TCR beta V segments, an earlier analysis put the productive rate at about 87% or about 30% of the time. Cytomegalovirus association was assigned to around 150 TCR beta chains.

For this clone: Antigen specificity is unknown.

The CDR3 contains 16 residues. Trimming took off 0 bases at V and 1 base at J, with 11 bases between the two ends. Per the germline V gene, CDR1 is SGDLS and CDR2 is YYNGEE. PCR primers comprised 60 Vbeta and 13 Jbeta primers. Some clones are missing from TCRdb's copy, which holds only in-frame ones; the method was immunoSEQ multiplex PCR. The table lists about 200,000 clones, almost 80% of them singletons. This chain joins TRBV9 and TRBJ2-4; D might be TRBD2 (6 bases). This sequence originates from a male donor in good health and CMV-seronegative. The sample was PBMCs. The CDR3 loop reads CASSVAGSPAKNIQYF. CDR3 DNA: TGTGCCAGCAGCGTAGCCGGGAGCCCCGCCAAAAACATTCAGTACTTC.